The sequence of this T cell receptor (beta chain) was determined in a study of cytomegalovirus exposure and HLA in healthy donors. Looking at the study overall: Previous work identified 95 million to 140 million unique TCR beta sequences from roughly 170 million T cells. Among the approximately 400 genotyped donors, around 85% were placed in the Caucasian-associated ancestry cluster. General study points: Presence/absence analyses assumed roughly uniform sequencing depth across donors, which may not hold. Confirmation in vitro established that three CMV-associated chains were specific for CMV antigens.

The PCR contained 60 Vbeta and 13 Jbeta primers. Sequencing used immunoSEQ multiplex PCR; TCRdb keeps in-frame clones, though not all of them. The profile shows 170,000 or so clones, 84% of them singletons. Germline CDR1 reads GTSNPN; CDR2 reads SVGIG (reference sequence). The CDR3 covers 13 residues. Trimming removed 4 bases at V and 0 bases at J, with 7 bases between. About this clone itself: The antigen remains undetermined.

This clonotype originated in a man aged 18 to 29 in good health and CMV-seronegative. Sequenced material: PBMCs. This rearrangement joins TRBV30 to TRBJ2-1, with unresolved D. CDR3 region: CAWTPSSYNEQFF. As DNA, the CDR3 is TGTGCCTGGACCCCTTCCTCCTACAATGAGCAGTTCTTC.